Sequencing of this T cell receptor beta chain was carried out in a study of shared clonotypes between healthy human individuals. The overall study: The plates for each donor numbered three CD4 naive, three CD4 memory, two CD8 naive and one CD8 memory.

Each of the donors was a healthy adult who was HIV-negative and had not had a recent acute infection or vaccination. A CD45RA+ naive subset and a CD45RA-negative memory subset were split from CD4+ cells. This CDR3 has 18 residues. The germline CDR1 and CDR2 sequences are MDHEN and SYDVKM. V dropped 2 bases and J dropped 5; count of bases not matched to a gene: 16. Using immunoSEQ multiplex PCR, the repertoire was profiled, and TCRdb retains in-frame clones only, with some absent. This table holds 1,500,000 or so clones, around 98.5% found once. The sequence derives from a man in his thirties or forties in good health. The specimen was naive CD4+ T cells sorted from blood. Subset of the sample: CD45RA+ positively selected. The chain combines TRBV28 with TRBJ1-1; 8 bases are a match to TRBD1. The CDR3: CASSLKDLGRGPGTEAFF. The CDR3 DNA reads TGTGCCAGCAGTTTAAAGGACTTAGGCAGGGGGCCTGGGACTGAAGCTTTCTTT.